This T cell receptor beta chain is drawn from a study of T cells after yellow fever vaccination. The CDR3 covers 12 residues. V gave up 1 base and J gave up 2 bases, with 3 bases separating them. CDR1 and CDR2 (germline): LGHDT, YNNKEL (reference sequence). This clonotype was seen many times. The antigen is undetermined. Study-wide findings and caveats: The CD4 and CD8 compartments had a small share of their clonotypes in common. Weaker overall was a secondary response that nonetheless peaked faster, on day 5 versus 15. The bulk population could contribute abundant contaminating clonotypes to FACS-sorted repertoires. Clones that expanded after primary vaccination mostly reappeared after the booster (96% CD4, 70% to 90% CD8).

TCRdb used MiXCR to reprocess the 5' RACE reads, holding one entry per CDR3 protein. The sample lists around 350,000 distinct CDR3 sequences, 6% to 8% occurring once. The specimen comprised PBMCs, sampled 5 days after the yellow fever booster vaccination. This clonotype was obtained from a man younger than 45 who received the YFV17D yellow fever vaccine. The V call is TRBV3-1, the J call TRBJ2-7; no clear D gene. In DNA, the CDR3 is TGTGCCAGCAGCCAAGTCCCCTACGAGCAGTACTTC. It yields the protein CASSQVPYEQYF.